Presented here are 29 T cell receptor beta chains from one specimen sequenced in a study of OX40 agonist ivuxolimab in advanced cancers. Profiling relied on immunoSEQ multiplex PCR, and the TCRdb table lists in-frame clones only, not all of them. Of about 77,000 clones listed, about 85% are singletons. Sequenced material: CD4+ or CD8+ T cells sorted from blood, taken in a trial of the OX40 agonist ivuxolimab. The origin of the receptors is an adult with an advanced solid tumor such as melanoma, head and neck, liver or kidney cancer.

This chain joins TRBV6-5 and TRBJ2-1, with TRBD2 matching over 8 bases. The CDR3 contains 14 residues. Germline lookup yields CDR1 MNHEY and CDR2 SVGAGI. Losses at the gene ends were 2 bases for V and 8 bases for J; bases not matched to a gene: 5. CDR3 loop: CASSYKRGSYEQFF. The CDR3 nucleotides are TGTGCCAGCAGTTACAAGCGGGGGTCTTATGAGCAGTTCTTC.

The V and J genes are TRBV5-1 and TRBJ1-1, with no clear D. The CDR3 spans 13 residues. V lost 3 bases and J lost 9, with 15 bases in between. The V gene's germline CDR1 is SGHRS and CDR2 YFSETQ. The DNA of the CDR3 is TGCGCCAGCAGCTCAAAAGGTTTAGAAAAAGCTTTCTTT. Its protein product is CASSSKGLEKAFF.

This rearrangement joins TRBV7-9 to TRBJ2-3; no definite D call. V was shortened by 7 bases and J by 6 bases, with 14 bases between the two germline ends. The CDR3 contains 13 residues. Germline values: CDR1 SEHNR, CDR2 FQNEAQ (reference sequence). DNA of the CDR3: TGTGCCAGCAACGCACGGCTCGGGGATACGCAGTATTTT. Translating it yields CASNARLGDTQYF.

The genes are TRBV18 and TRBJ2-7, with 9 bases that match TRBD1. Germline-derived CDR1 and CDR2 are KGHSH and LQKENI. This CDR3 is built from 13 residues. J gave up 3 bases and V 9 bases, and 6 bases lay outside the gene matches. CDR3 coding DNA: TGTGCCAGTTCCGGGGGACAGGGCTACGAGCAGTACTTC. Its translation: CASSGGQGYEQYF.

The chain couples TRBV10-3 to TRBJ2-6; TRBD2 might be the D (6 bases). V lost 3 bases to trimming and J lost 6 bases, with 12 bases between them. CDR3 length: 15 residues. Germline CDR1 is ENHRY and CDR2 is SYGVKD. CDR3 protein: CAISDGPGEANVLTF. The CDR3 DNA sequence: TGTGCCATCAGTGATGGACCGGGGGAGGCCAACGTCCTGACTTTC.

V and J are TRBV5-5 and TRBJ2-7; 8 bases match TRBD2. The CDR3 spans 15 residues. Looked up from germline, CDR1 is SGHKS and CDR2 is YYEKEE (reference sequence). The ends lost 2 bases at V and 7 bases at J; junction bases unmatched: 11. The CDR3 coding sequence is TGTGCCAGCAGCTTATTAAGCGGGGGAGTGTTGGAGCAGTACTTC. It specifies CASSLLSGGVLEQYF. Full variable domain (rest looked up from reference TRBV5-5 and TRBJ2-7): DAGVTQSPTHLIKTRGQQVTLRCSPISGHKSVSWYQQVLGQGPQFIFQYYEKEERGRGNFPDRFSARQFPNYSSELNVNALLLGDSALYLCASSLLSGGVLEQYFGPGTRLTVT.

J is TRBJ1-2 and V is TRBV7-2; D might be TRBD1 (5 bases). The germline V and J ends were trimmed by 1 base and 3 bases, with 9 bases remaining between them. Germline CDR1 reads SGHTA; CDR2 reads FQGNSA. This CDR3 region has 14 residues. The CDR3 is CASSLGGGDYGYTF. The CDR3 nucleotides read TGTGCCAGCAGCTTAGGCGGGGGGGACTATGGCTACACCTTC.

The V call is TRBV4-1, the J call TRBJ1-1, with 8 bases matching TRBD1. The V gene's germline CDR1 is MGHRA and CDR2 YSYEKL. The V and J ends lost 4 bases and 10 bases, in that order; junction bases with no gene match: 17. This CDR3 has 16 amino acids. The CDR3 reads CASSPPPGQGSSGAFF. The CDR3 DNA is TGCGCCAGCAGCCCCCCGCCCGGACAGGGTTCCTCTGGAGCTTTCTTT.

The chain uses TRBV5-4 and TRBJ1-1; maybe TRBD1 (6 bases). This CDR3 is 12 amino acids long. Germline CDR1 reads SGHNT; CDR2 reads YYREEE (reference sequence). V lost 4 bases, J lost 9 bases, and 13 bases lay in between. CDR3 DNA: TGTGCCAGCAGCGCGAGGGGGAGCCAAGCTTTCTTT. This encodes CASSARGSQAFF.

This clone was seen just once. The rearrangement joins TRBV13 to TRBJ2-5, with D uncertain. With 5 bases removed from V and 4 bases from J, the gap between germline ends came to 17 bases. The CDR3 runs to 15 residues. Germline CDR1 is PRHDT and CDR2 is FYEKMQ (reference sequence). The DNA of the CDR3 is TGTGCCAGCAGCCCTTCCTACCCCGGTATAGAGACCCAGTACTTC. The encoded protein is CASSPSYPGIETQYF.

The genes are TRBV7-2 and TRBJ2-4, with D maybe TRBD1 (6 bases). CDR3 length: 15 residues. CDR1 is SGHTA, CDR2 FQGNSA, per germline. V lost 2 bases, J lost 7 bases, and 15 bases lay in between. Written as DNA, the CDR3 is TGTGCCAGCAGCTTAAATTCCAGGGGTCAGAACATTCAGTACTTC. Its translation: CASSLNSRGQNIQYF.

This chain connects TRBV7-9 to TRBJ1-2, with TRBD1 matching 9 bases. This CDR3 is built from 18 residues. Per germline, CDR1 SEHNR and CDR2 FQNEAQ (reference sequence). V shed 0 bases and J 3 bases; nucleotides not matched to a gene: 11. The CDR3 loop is CASSLAGQGALGDYGYTF. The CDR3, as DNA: TGTGCCAGCAGCTTAGCGGGACAGGGCGCCTTGGGGGACTATGGCTACACCTTC.

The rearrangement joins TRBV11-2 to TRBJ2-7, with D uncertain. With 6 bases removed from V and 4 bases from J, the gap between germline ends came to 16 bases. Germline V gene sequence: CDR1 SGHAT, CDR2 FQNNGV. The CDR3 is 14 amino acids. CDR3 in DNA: TGTGCCAGCAGGCACCCCGGTCAAAAATACGAGCAGTACTTC. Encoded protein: CASRHPGQKYEQYF.

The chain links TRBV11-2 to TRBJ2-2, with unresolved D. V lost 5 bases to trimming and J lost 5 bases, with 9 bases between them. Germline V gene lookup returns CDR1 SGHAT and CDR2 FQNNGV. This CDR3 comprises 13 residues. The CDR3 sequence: CASSPARTGELFF. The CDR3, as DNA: TGTGCCAGCAGCCCGGCTCGAACCGGGGAGCTGTTTTTT.

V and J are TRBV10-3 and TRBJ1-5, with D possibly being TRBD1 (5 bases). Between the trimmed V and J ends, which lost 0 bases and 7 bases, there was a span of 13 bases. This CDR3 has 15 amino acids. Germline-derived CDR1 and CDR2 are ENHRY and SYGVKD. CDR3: CAISESGPGGQPQHF. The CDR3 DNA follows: TGTGCCATCAGTGAGTCCGGGCCCGGGGGGCAGCCCCAGCATTTT.

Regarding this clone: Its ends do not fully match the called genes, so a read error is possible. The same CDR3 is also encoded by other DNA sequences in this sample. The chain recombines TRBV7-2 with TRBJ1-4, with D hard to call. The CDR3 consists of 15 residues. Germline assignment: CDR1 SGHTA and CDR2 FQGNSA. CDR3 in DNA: TGCGCCAGCAGCTTAACTCGCCAGCCTAATGAAAAACTGTTTTTT. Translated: CASSLTRQPNEKLFF. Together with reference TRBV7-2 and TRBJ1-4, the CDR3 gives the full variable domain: GAGVSQSPSNKVTEKGKDVELRCDPISGHTALYWYRQSLGQGLEFLIYFQGNSAPDKSGLPSDRFSAERTGGSVSTLTIQRTQQEDSAVYLCASSLTRQPNEKLFFGSGTQLSVL.

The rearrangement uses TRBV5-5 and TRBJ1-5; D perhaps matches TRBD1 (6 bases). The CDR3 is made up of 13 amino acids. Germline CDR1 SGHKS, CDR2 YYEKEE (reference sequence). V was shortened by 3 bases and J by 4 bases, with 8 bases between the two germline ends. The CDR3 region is CASSSGQNQPQHF. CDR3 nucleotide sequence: TGTGCCAGCAGCTCAGGACAGAATCAGCCCCAGCATTTT.

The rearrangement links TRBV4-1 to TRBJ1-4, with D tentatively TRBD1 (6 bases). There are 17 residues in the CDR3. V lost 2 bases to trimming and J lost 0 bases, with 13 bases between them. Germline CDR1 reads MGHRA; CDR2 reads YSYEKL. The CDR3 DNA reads TGCGCCAGCAGCCAACCGGGGGCTTTCGCAACTAATGAAAAACTGTTTTTT. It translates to CASSQPGAFATNEKLFF.

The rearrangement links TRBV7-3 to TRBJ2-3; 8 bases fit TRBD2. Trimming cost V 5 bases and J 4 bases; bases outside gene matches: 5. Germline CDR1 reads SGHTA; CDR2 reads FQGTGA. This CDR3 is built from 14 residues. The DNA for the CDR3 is TGTGCCAGCAGCCTAGAGGGACTAGCAGATACGCAGTATTTT. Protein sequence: CASSLEGLADTQYF.

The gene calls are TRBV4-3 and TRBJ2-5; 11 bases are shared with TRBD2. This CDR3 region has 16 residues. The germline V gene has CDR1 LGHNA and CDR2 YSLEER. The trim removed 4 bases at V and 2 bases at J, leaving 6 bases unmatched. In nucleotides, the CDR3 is TGCGCCAGCAGCCGAGGGGCTAGCGGGGGGCAAGAGACCCAGTACTTC. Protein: CASSRGASGGQETQYF.

DNA of the CDR3: TGTGCCAGCAGTACCTGGGTTAGCTCCTACGAGCAGTACTTC. This translates into CASSTWVSSYEQYF. V and J are TRBV2 and TRBJ2-7; no firm D call. The CDR3 is 14 residues long. Trimming took 5 bases from V and 0 from J, leaving 11 bases between them. Germline-derived CDR1 and CDR2 are SNHLY and FYNNEI.

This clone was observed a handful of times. The CDR3 bases are TGTGCCAGCGGGGGGGACACTACCTACGAGCAGTACTTC. As protein: CASGGDTTYEQYF. J is TRBJ2-7 and V is TRBV2; possibly TRBD2 for D (7 bases). Trimming pared 8 bases from V and 2 bases from J, leaving 13 bases between. CDR1 is SNHLY, CDR2 FYNNEI, per germline. This CDR3 has 13 residues.

For the CDR3, the DNA is TGTGCCAGCTCCCCAAGCGGGGGGCCCCCCTACGAGCAGTACTTC. This codes for CASSPSGGPPYEQYF. The rearrangement uses TRBV18 and TRBJ2-7; TRBD2 aligns across 9 bases. The germline V gene has CDR1 KGHSH and CDR2 LQKENI. This CDR3 spans 15 amino acids. V shed 6 bases, J shed 2 bases, and the junction held 8 bases outside the gene matches.

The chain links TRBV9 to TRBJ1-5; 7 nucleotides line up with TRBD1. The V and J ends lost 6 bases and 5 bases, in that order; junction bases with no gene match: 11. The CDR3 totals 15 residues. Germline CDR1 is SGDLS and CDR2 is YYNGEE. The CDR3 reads CASNHRGREDQPQHF. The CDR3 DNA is TGTGCCAGCAACCACAGGGGACGTGAGGATCAGCCCCAGCATTTT.

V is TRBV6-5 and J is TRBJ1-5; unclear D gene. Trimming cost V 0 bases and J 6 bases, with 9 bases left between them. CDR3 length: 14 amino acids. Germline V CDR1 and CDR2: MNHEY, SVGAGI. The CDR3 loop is CASSYSGIRQPQHF. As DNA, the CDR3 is TGTGCCAGCAGTTACTCGGGGATCCGTCAGCCCCAGCATTTT.

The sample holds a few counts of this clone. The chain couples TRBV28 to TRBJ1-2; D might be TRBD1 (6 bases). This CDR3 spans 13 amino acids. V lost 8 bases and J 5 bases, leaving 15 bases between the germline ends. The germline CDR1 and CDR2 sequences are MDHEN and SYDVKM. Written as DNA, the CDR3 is TGTGCCAGCTATTCCGGGACAAGATATGGCTACACCTTC. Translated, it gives CASYSGTRYGYTF.

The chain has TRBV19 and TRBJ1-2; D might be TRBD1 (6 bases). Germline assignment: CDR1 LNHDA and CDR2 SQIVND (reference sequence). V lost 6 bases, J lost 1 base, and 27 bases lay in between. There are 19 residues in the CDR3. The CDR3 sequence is CASRLTGPDRRGLNYGYTF. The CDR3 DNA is TGTGCCAGTAGACTTACCGGGCCGGATCGTCGGGGGCTTAACTATGGCTACACCTTC.

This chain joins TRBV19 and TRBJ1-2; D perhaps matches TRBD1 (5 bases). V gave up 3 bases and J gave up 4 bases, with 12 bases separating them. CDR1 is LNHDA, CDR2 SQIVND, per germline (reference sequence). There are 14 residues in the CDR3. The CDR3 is CASSISGTAYGYTF. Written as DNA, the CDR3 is TGTGCCAGTAGTATCTCCGGGACCGCCTATGGCTACACCTTC.

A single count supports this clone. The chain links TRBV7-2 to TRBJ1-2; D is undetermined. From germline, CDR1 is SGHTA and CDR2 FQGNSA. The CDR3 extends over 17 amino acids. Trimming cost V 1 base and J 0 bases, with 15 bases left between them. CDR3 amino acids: CASSLVTLRVANYGYTF. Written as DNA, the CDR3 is TGTGCCAGCAGCTTAGTAACACTAAGGGTAGCTAACTATGGCTACACCTTC. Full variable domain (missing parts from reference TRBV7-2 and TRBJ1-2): GAGVSQSPSNKVTEKGKDVELRCDPISGHTALYWYRQSLGQGLEFLIYFQGNSAPDKSGLPSDRFSAERTGGSVSTLTIQRTQQEDSAVYLCASSLVTLRVANYGYTFGSGTRLTVV.